A selection of T cell receptor beta chains follows, all from one sample in a study of patients and donors after allogeneic stem cell transplantation. Via MiXCR, TCRdb re-called the RT-PCR reads, giving one row per CDR3 protein. The repertoire consists of 100,000 to 120,000 distinct CDR3 sequences, with roughly 35% occurring once and the leading ten covering around 30%. The sequencing input was blood, either unsorted or a sorted T cell fraction (not recorded which). These receptors all stem from a human donor who was either an allogeneic HSCT recipient or a stem cell or donor lymphocyte infusion donor (not recorded which). It is not recorded whose cells these are; they may come from a transplant donor. Each CDR3 is given with its conserved first and last residue. The order of the fields is V gene, clone size, D gene, J gene, CDR3 protein, CDR3 DNA. The D gene is left open where the match is weak. Size is omitted from some rows. Given values are once, few, many or a class for expanded clones.

V: TRBV20-1
size: NA
D: NA
J: TRBJ2-3
CDR3: CSATPPPTDTQYF
DNA: TGCAGTGCGACCCCGCCCCCAACGGATACGCAGTATTTT

V: TRBV29-1
size: few
D: NA
J: TRBJ1-1
CDR3: CSVYDSGAGDTEAFF
DNA: TGCAGCGTCTACGACTCAGGGGCCGGGGACACTGAAGCTTTCTTT

V: TRBV29-1
size: NA
D: NA
J: TRBJ2-5
CDR3: CSAPARSSQYF
DNA: TGCAGCGCCCCGGCCCGATCGTCCCAGTACTTC

V: TRBV29-1
size: NA
D: NA
J: TRBJ2-3
CDR3: CSAWTAEGFDTQYF
DNA: TGCAGCGCCTGGACAGCGGAGGGCTTCGATACGCAGTATTTT

V: TRBV7-2
size: NA
D: TRBD1
J: TRBJ1-5
CDR3: CASSPGGGYSNQPQHF
DNA: TGTGCCAGCAGCCCAGGGGGTGGTTATAGCAATCAGCCCCAGCATTTT

V: TRBV28
size: NA
D: NA
J: TRBJ1-2
CDR3: CASSSGFFYGYTF
DNA: TGTGCCAGCAGTTCAGGGTTTTTCTATGGCTACACCTTC

V: TRBV12-3/TRBV12-4
size: NA
D: TRBD1
J: TRBJ1-3
CDR3: CASTPLGTGGNTIYF
DNA: TGTGCCAGCACCCCACTCGGGACAGGGGGAAACACCATATATTTT

V: TRBV12-5
size: NA
D: NA
J: TRBJ2-1
CDR3: CATASESFNEQFF
DNA: TGTGCCACTGCTAGCGAGTCCTTCAATGAGCAGTTCTTC

V: TRBV10-3
size: NA
D: NA
J: TRBJ1-2
CDR3: CAIGQQLYGYTF
DNA: TGTGCCATCGGTCAGCAACTCTATGGCTACACCTTC

V: TRBV20-1
size: NA
D: NA
J: TRBJ1-1
CDR3: CSAIYGQAEAFF
DNA: TGCAGTGCTATATACGGGCAGGCTGAAGCTTTCTTT

V: TRBV12-3/TRBV12-4
size: few
D: TRBD1
J: TRBJ1-5
CDR3: CASSFGQGANIGNQPQHF
DNA: TGTGCCAGCAGTTTCGGACAGGGGGCAAATATCGGCAATCAGCCCCAGCATTTT

V: TRBV28
size: few
D: NA
J: TRBJ1-2
CDR3: CASRRQPKGGYTF
DNA: TGTGCCAGCAGACGACAGCCCAAGGGTGGCTACACCTTC

V: TRBV12-3/TRBV12-4
size: few
D: NA
J: TRBJ1-5
CDR3: CASSFGGLGNQPQHF
DNA: TGTGCCAGCAGTTTTGGGGGATTAGGCAATCAGCCCCAGCATTTT

V: TRBV7-9
size: NA
D: NA
J: TRBJ1-1
CDR3: CASSLVVRRDTEAFF
DNA: TGTGCCAGCAGCTTAGTTGTGCGGCGGGACACTGAAGCTTTCTTT

V: TRBV6-2/TRBV6-3
size: few
D: TRBD1
J: TRBJ1-5
CDR3: CASSYLDRGQPQHF
DNA: TGTGCCAGCAGTTACCTGGACAGGGGTCAGCCCCAGCATTTT

V: TRBV18
size: NA
D: NA
J: TRBJ1-2
CDR3: CASSLLLPATNYGYTF
DNA: TGTGCCAGCTCACTCCTCCTGCCGGCTACTAACTATGGCTACACCTTC

V: TRBV7-6
size: few
D: NA
J: TRBJ2-3
CDR3: CASSRRSSGDTQYF
DNA: TGTGCCAGCAGCCGGAGGTCTAGTGGGGATACGCAGTATTTT

V: TRBV18
size: few
D: TRBD2
J: TRBJ2-7
CDR3: CASSPASGPQTYEQYF
DNA: TGTGCCAGCTCACCGGCTAGCGGTCCACAGACTTACGAGCAGTACTTC

V: TRBV3-1
size: few
D: TRBD2
J: TRBJ2-7
CDR3: CASSHRTSGLVPYEQYF
DNA: TGTGCCAGCAGCCATCGGACTAGCGGGCTAGTTCCCTACGAGCAGTACTTC